One sample yielded the 4 T cell receptor beta chains listed below, sequenced in a study of early T cells in non-severe SARS-CoV-2 infection. TCRdb redid the calling of the 5' RACE reads with MiXCR, one entry per CDR3 protein. The table lists about 81,000 distinct CDR3 sequences, roughly 6% of them singletons. The sequencing sample was made of whole blood. These receptor sequences come from an adult who was a healthcare worker with PCR-confirmed SARS-CoV-2 infection or an uninfected control (not recorded which).

This clonotype was counted at least ten times. The rearrangement joins TRBV7-9 to TRBJ2-7; 11 bases align to TRBD1. The junction had 9 bases not matched to a gene; V was cut back by 5 bases and J by 6 bases. The CDR3 has 15 amino acids. Germline CDR1 and CDR2: SEHNR and FQNEAQ (reference sequence). The chain's CDR3 is CASSPKVGQGGEQYF. CDR3 nucleotides: TGTGCCAGCAGCCCAAAAGTGGGACAGGGGGGCGAGCAGTACTTC. The variable domain in full, completed from reference TRBV7-9 and TRBJ2-7, reads DTGVSQNPRHKITKRGQNVTFRCDPISEHNRLYWYRQTLGQGPEFLTYFQNEAQLEKSRLLSDRFSAERPKGSFSTLEIQRTEQGDSAMYLCASSPKVGQGGEQYFGPGTRLTVT.

This clonotype was observed a handful of times. The chain combines TRBV6-2 or TRBV6-3 with TRBJ2-2; 10 bases map to TRBD1. This CDR3 comprises 16 residues. V lost 4 bases and J lost 5; bases outside the gene matches: 7. CDR1 and CDR2 from the germline V gene are MNHEY and SVGEGT. The CDR3 nucleotides read TGTGCCAGCAGTTTCACAGGGGACAGGGGAACCGGGGAGCTGTTTTTT. Translated, it gives CASSFTGDRGTGELFF.

This clonotype has ten or more counts. V is TRBV29-1 and J is TRBJ1-1; the D gene is possibly TRBD1 (6 bases). CDR3 size: 12 residues. Between the trimmed V and J ends, which lost 0 bases and 4 bases, there was a span of 6 bases. Germline CDR1 and CDR2: SQVTM and ANQGSEA. Here the CDR3 reads CSVEEGATEAFF. CDR3 nucleotides: TGCAGCGTTGAAGAGGGGGCCACTGAAGCTTTCTTT.

The chain is built from TRBV6-5 and TRBJ2-7; D may be TRBD1 (6 bases). The V end was cut by 6 bases, the J end by 2 bases, with 14 bases between. Per the germline V gene, CDR1 is MNHEY and CDR2 is SVGAGI. This CDR3 comprises 14 residues. The CDR3, as DNA: TGTGCCAGCAGGGCGACAGGCCTTACCTACGAGCAGTACTTC. Protein: CASRATGLTYEQYF.